The clone carrying this T cell receptor (beta chain) was seen many times. The antigen remains unidentified. These data come from a study of molecular identifiers for immune sequencing clone quantification. The study's findings and limits: Jurkat TCR RNA that was spiked in from one cell was reportedly detectable among one million naive cells.

With RNA at 10%, 30% or 50%, naive CD8 libraries came from approximately 20,000 to 1,000,000 sorted cells. Sorting recovered naive CD8 T cells on a CD8+CD4-CCR7+CD45RA+ profile. From germline, CDR1 is MGHRA and CDR2 YSYEKL. The V gene end was trimmed by 2 bases and the J gene end by 1 base; junction bases not matched to a gene: 7. CDR3 length equals 16 residues. As previously described, bulk TCR libraries were made using listed TCR primers. In TCRdb, the PCR reads were re-called with MiXCR into one record per CDR3 protein. The table records 50,000 to 70,000 distinct CDR3 sequences, 15% to 20% of them present only once.

The sequenced material came from naive CD8+ T cells from blood, with Jurkat cell RNA spiked in. Regarding subset: FACS-sorted CD8+CD4-CCR7+CD45RA+ naive T cells. V is TRBV4-1 and J is TRBJ2-7; TRBD1 matches at 8 bases. This TCR was recovered from a human donor in good health. Some libraries in this study had Jurkat cell RNA spiked in. The DNA for the CDR3 is TGCGCCAGCAGCCAAATCCTAGGGACAGGATCCTACGAGCAGTACTTC. This gives the protein CASSQILGTGSYEQYF.